The T cell receptor beta chain under discussion was sequenced for a study of neurological immune-mediated disorders. General observations from the study: There were no CDR3 amino acid sequences shared by expanded clones across subjects, a result suggesting private repertoires in all groups.

The sample holds many counts of this clonotype. What it recognizes is unknown. Time point described: longitudinal time-point 1 (baseline). V was clipped by 3 bases and J by 5 bases, with 5 bases between them. The CDR3 loop spans 11 amino acids. TCRdb passed the 5' RACE reads through MiXCR, listing each CDR3 protein once. This table has 50,000 to 70,000 distinct CDR3 sequences, around a tenth appearing once. The origin of this receptor is a male donor with HTLV-1-associated myelopathy (HAM/TSP). V and J are TRBV12-3 or TRBV12-4 and TRBJ2-7; D is unclear. The sample taken for sequencing was PBMCs. As DNA, the CDR3 is TGTGCCAGCAGTTTGGTGGACGAGCAGTACTTC. Translating gives CASSLVDEQYF.